This is a list of T cell receptor beta chains from one sample in a study of blood T cell repertoires in COVID-19. The assay was immunoSEQ multiplex PCR, and TCRdb's table has in-frame clones only and misses some. The profile shows around 230,000 clones, around 84% of them singletons. Sequencing was performed on peripheral blood. The receptors were gathered from a man between 40 and 49 years old who had recovered from COVID-19. Each CDR3 is given with its conserved first and last residue. Fields, in order: clone size, J gene, D gene, V gene, CDR3 DNA, CDR3 protein. A D gene is named only where the DNA matches it firmly. Rows give clone size only sometimes, using once, few, many, or a class for an expanded clone.

>.|TRBJ2-3|.|TRBV24-1
TGTGCCACCAGTGATCGGACAGTCACAGATACGCAGTATTTT
CATSDRTVTDTQYF
>.|TRBJ1-6|TRBD1|TRBV5-1
TGCGCCAGCAGCTCCCGGGCCCCGGGACAGGTTTTCGCGGGTGATAATTCACCCCTCCACTTT
CASSSRAPGQVFAGDNSPLHF
>.|TRBJ2-7|TRBD2|TRBV2
TGTGCCAGCAGCCAACGGTTCCTAGCGGGACATTACGAGCAGTACTTC
CASSQRFLAGHYEQYF
>.|TRBJ1-4|.|TRBV7-9
TGTGCCAGCAGCTTTCGTTCAGGGCCTGGGAATGAAAAACTGTTTTTT
CASSFRSGPGNEKLFF
>.|TRBJ1-5|TRBD1|TRBV28
TGTGCCAGCAGTTCCGACAGGGGGCTAAATCAGCCCCAGCATTTT
CASSSDRGLNQPQHF
>.|TRBJ1-3|.|TRBV5-6
TGTGCCAGCAGCTTGAAGGGGGGGCGAAGAGCTGGAAACACCATATATTTT
CASSLKGGRRAGNTIYF
>few|TRBJ1-2|TRBD1|TRBV18
TGTGCCAGCTCACCATCTCGGGGACAGACCTATGGCTACACCTTC
CASSPSRGQTYGYTF
>.|TRBJ2-3|TRBD2|TRBV19
TGTGCCAGTAGTCGGGCTAGCGGGGTCCCGTCTCCTCCCACAGATACGCAGTATTTT
CASSRASGVPSPPTDTQYF
>.|TRBJ1-5|.|TRBV12-5
TGTGCTAGTGGTTTGGTTCTGGCAGGGCCCTATAGCAATCAGCCCCAGCATTTT
CASGLVLAGPYSNQPQHF
>once|TRBJ1-2|.|TRBV4-1
TGCGCCAGCAGCCAAGAAGGTACAGGCAGAGCGAAAAACTATGGCTACACCTTC
CASSQEGTGRAKNYGYTF
>.|TRBJ2-3|.|TRBV5-4
TGTGCCAGCAGCCGAGGGGGTAGGGCAGATACGCAGTATTTT
CASSRGGRADTQYF
>.|TRBJ1-3|TRBD1|TRBV18
TGTGCCAGCTCGCGCGGACAGGACGGAAACACCATATATTTT
CASSRGQDGNTIYF
>.|TRBJ1-1|.|TRBV28
TGTGCCAGCAGTGCCCCCGGGGGCACTGAAGCTTTCTTT
CASSAPGGTEAFF
>.|TRBJ1-2|.|TRBV6-5
TGTGCCAGCAGTTACTATTCCTCACCGACGGGTGGCTACACCTTC
CASSYYSSPTGGYTF
>.|TRBJ2-3|.|TRBV5-5
TGTGCCAGCAGTCCTCCGACAGATACGCAGTATTTT
CASSPPTDTQYF
>once|TRBJ2-3|TRBD2|TRBV4-3
TGCGCCAGCAGCCAAGATGTTTTATTGGCTAGCGGGAACACAGATACGCAGTATTTT
CASSQDVLLASGNTDTQYF
>.|TRBJ1-1|TRBD1|TRBV10-3
TGTGCCATCAGTGGCACCGGGACAGCTGAAGCTTTCTTT
CAISGTGTAEAFF
>.|TRBJ2-5|.|TRBV10-3
TGTGCCATCAGTTCGGGACTTTTGTACCAAGAGACCCAGTACTTC
CAISSGLLYQETQYF
>.|TRBJ2-7|TRBD1|TRBV5-1
TGCGCCAGCAGCTTGGGTGGGACAGGGGGCCACGAGCAGTACTTC
CASSLGGTGGHEQYF
>.|TRBJ2-4|.|TRBV9
TGTGCCAGCAGCACGGACTACGGGGACCCCCAGTACTTC
CASSTDYGDPQYF
>few|TRBJ1-5|.|TRBV18
TGTGCCAGCTCACCAGGCAACAGAGATCAGCCCCAGCATTTT
CASSPGNRDQPQHF
>.|TRBJ2-5|TRBD1|TRBV5-4
TGTGCCAGCAGCCTCGGACAGGGTACTCGAAAAGAGACCCAGTACTTC
CASSLGQGTRKETQYF
>.|TRBJ1-1|.|TRBV6-2/TRBV6-3
TGTGCCAGCAGCCTACGGGGGTACACTGAAGCTTTCTTT
CASSLRGYTEAFF
>.|TRBJ1-1|.|TRBV6-2/TRBV6-3
TGTGCCAGCAGTCCCCTCCGCGGGAGTAACACTGAAGCTTTCTTT
CASSPLRGSNTEAFF
>.|TRBJ1-1|.|TRBV6-2/TRBV6-3
TGTGCCAGCAGTTACCCGGTCGGCAGACACTCTGAAGCTTTCTTT
CASSYPVGRHSEAFF
>.|TRBJ1-2|TRBD1|TRBV30
TGTGCCCTGGAAAGGGACAGCCTGGTCGGCTACACCTTC
CALERDSLVGYTF
>.|TRBJ1-4|.|TRBV30
TGTGCCTGGAGTTCCCCGACAGATCTTGCAACTAATGAAAAACTGTTTTTT
CAWSSPTDLATNEKLFF
>.|TRBJ2-7|TRBD1|TRBV19
TGTGCCAGCGGAACCGACAGGGATGGTGGTTCCCCTCAGTACTTC
CASGTDRDGGSPQYF
>.|TRBJ2-5|.|TRBV7-8
TGTGCCAGCAGCTTAATCCTAGCTGGAGGGGAGACCCAGTACTTC
CASSLILAGGETQYF
>few|TRBJ2-3|.|TRBV15
TGTGCCACCAGCGGAGATCGACTACATACGCAGTATTTT
CATSGDRLHTQYF
>few|TRBJ2-7|.|TRBV2
TGTGCCAGCAGGAAACAGAGGGACGAGCAGTACTTC
CASRKQRDEQYF
>.|TRBJ2-1|TRBD2|TRBV18
TGTGCCAGCTCACCGAGTCTTACTAGCGGGGGGTCAAGCTCCTACAATGAGCAGTTCTTC
CASSPSLTSGGSSSYNEQFF
>.|TRBJ1-4|TRBD1|TRBV29-1
TGCAGCGTTGTAATGCAGGGGGATGATGAAAAACTGTTTTTT
CSVVMQGDDEKLFF
>.|TRBJ1-1|.|TRBV5-1
TGCGCCAGCAGCGGAACGACAGCGAACACTGAAGCTTTCTTT
CASSGTTANTEAFF
>.|TRBJ1-2|TRBD1|TRBV10-3
TGTGCCATCAGTGAGAACCCCCCCGGGACAGGGGCATATGGCTACACCTTC
CAISENPPGTGAYGYTF
>.|TRBJ1-2|TRBD1|TRBV29-1
TGCAGCGTGGGGACAGGGAGAGATGGCTACACCTTC
CSVGTGRDGYTF
>.|TRBJ2-5|.|TRBV27
TGTGCCAGCAGAGGACTTAAAGAGACCCAGTACTTC
CASRGLKETQYF
>few|TRBJ2-7|TRBD2|TRBV6-5
TGTGCCAGCAGTCGGACTAGCGGGAGGGCCCGCGAGCAGTACTTC
CASSRTSGRAREQYF
>.|TRBJ1-2|TRBD1|TRBV18
TGTGCCAGCTCACCGAAGACTCCCGGGACAGGCAGCTATGGCTACACCTTC
CASSPKTPGTGSYGYTF
>.|TRBJ1-1|TRBD1|TRBV27
TGTGCCAGCAGTGACAGGACAGGGTACACTGAAGCTTTCTTT
CASSDRTGYTEAFF
>.|TRBJ2-7|TRBD1|TRBV7-9
TGTGCCAGCCGCAACCCCAGGGGGTTCGAGCAGTACTTC
CASRNPRGFEQYF
>.|TRBJ1-5|TRBD1|TRBV5-6
TGTGCCAGCAGCCTCTACGACAGGGCTCAGCCCCAGCATTTT
CASSLYDRAQPQHF
>.|TRBJ1-1|.|TRBV6-2/TRBV6-3
TGTGCCAGCAGTCCGGGACTACCCGGGAACACTGAAGCTTTCTTT
CASSPGLPGNTEAFF
>.|TRBJ2-2|TRBD2|TRBV5-1
TGCGCCAGCAGGCAGGGACTAGCGGCCCGCGCGCTTGCCGGGGAGCTGTTTTTT
CASRQGLAARALAGELFF
>.|TRBJ2-1|TRBD2|TRBV2
TGTGCCAGCATTCTTAGTTTAGCGGGAGGGCCGGGCCAGTTCTTC
CASILSLAGGPGQFF
>.|TRBJ2-1|TRBD2|TRBV7-2
TGTGCCAGCAGCTTAGCGACTAGCGAGTCCTACAATGAGCAGTTCTTC
CASSLATSESYNEQFF
>.|TRBJ2-1|.|TRBV2
TGTGCCAGCAGTGAAATCCCCGGACAGATCTACAATGAGCAGTTCTTC
CASSEIPGQIYNEQFF
>.|TRBJ1-3|.|TRBV15
TGTGCCACCAGCAGAGGGACAGCAGGAAACACCATATATTTT
CATSRGTAGNTIYF
>many|TRBJ2-5|TRBD2|TRBV5-1
TGCGCCAGCAGCTTAGGGACTAGCGGGAGATCATCCGGGGAGACCCAGTACTTC
CASSLGTSGRSSGETQYF
>.|TRBJ2-7|TRBD1|TRBV7-9
TGTGCCAGCAGCTTAGACAGGGGGTTGGACGAGCAGTACTTC
CASSLDRGLDEQYF
>.|TRBJ1-4|TRBD1|TRBV15
TGTGCCACCAGCAGGCCGGGACAGGGGGATGAAAAACTGTTTTTT
CATSRPGQGDEKLFF
>.|TRBJ1-2|.|TRBV6-5
TGTGCCAGCAGTTACTCGAATGCAGGGGCCGACTATGGCTACACCTTC
CASSYSNAGADYGYTF
>.|TRBJ1-5|TRBD1|TRBV7-9
TGTGCCAGCAGCTCGGGGGCAGGGGGGCCGAATCAGCCCCAGCATTTT
CASSSGAGGPNQPQHF
>.|TRBJ1-6|TRBD1|TRBV7-9
TGTGCCAGCAGCTTAGATGGGACAGGGAATTCACCCCTCCACTTT
CASSLDGTGNSPLHF
>.|TRBJ2-7|.|TRBV5-6
TGTGCCAGCAGCCGGGCCTACGAGCAGTACTTC
CASSRAYEQYF
>.|TRBJ2-7|.|TRBV3-1/TRBV3-2
TGTGCCAGCAGCCAAATTGGAGGAGCACTTTACGAGCAGTACTTC
CASSQIGGALYEQYF
>.|TRBJ2-3|.|TRBV5-1
TGCGCCAGCAGCACGCTACCGCAGTCTTCGGGGGCAGATACGCAGTATTTT
CASSTLPQSSGADTQYF